Here is one TCR beta chain with its context. Produced via immunoSEQ multiplex PCR; TCRdb's table is partial and in-frame only. The table lists approximately 2.5 million clones, approximately 93% of them singletons. The entry originates in a study of shared clonotypes between healthy human individuals. Trimming left V 4 bases short and J 5 bases short, with 6 bases between. Germline assignment: CDR1 SGHRS and CDR2 YFSETQ. This CDR3 has 12 amino acids. Sequences were obtained from naive CD4+ T cells from PBMCs. Stated subset: CD45RA+ positively selected. The sequence came from a man aged 18-30 years in good health. Some clones in this sample may be carry-over from other donors' samples. The chain joins TRBV5-1 to TRBJ2-2, with unresolved D. As DNA, the CDR3 is TGCGCCAGCAGCGGGCAGACCGGGGAGCTGTTTTTT. Its protein product is CASSGQTGELFF.